The T cell receptor beta chain described here comes from a study of blood T cell repertoires in COVID-19. Turning to the study itself: Sites in the United States, Italy and Spain provided acute and convalescent COVID-19 samples. From T cells, B-cell-depleted T cells, or PBMCs came the material, which was cDNA or gDNA.

Seattle patients were enrolled while actively infected and followed longitudinally. Study processing details: It was from reference gene primer amplification that nucleated cell counts were estimated. Assay used: immunoSEQ multiplex PCR; TCRdb lists only in-frame clones, some missing. V and J calls and clone size are as listed in that table; D and trimming were resolved from the DNA. The sample consists of about 180,000 clones, approximately 83% of them appearing once. To note about this clone: The same CDR3 can be traced to other DNA sequences in this sample.

The TCR sequence derives from a woman aged 40 to 50 with COVID-19, enrolled during active disease. Sequencing was done on a sample of peripheral blood.

The CDR3 coding sequence is TGTGCCAGTAGTATAAGGGACAGGGGCTACGAGCAGTACTTC. It translates to CASSIRDRGYEQYF. The chain has TRBV19 and TRBJ2-7; 10 bases are a match to TRBD1. With 2 bases clipped from V and 3 bases from J, the junction kept 1 base outside the gene matches. The CDR3 has 14 residues. Looked up from germline, CDR1 is LNHDA and CDR2 is SQIVND (reference sequence).